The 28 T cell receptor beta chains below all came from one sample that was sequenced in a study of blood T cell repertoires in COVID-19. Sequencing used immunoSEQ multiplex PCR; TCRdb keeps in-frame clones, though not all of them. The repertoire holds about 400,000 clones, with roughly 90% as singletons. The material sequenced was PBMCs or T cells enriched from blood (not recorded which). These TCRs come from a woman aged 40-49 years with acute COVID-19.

The CDR3 coding sequence is TGTGCCAGCAGTGAAAAAAGCGGCGACGGGGTCGAGACCCAGTACTTC. Protein: CASSEKSGDGVETQYF. The J gene is TRBJ2-5, the V gene TRBV6-1; maybe TRBD2 (5 bases). The germline V and J ends were trimmed by 2 bases and 5 bases, with 18 bases remaining between them. Germline loops: CDR1 MNHNS, CDR2 SASEGT. The CDR3 extends over 16 amino acids.

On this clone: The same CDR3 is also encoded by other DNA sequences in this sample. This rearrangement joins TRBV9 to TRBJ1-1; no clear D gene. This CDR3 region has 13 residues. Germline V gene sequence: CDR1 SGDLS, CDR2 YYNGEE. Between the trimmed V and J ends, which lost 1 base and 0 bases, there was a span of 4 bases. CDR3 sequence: CASSVRVNTEAFF. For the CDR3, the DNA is TGTGCCAGCAGCGTACGGGTGAACACTGAAGCTTTCTTT.

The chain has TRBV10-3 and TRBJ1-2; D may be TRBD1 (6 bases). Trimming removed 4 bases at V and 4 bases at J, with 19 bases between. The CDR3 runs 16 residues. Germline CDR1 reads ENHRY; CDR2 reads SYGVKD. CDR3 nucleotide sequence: TGTGCCATCAGTGCGACCGAAAACAGGGACGGCTATGGCTACACCTTC. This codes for CAISATENRDGYGYTF.

The CDR3 region has the DNA TGTGCCAGCAGTCAACGGCGGGGGGTCGATGAGCAGTTCTTC. Translated, it gives CASSQRRGVDEQFF. The chain has TRBV27 and TRBJ2-1; 8 bases are shared with TRBD2. The germline V gene encodes CDR1 MNHEY and CDR2 SMNVEV (reference sequence). Trimming at V came to 5 bases and at J to 8 bases, leaving 8 bases not matched to a gene. The CDR3 is made up of 14 amino acids.

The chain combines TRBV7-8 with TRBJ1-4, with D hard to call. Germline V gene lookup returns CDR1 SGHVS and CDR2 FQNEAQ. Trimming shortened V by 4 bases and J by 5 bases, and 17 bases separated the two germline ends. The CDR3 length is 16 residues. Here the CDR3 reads CASSSDLGLGNEKLFF. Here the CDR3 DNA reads TGTGCCAGCAGCTCAGACCTCGGACTGGGGAATGAAAAACTGTTTTTT.

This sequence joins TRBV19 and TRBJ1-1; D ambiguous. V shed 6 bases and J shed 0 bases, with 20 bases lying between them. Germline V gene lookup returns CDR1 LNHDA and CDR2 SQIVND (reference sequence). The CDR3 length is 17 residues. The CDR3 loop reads CASSQILGKVVNTEAFF. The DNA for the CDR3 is TGTGCCAGTAGCCAGATTCTCGGGAAGGTAGTGAACACTGAAGCTTTCTTT.

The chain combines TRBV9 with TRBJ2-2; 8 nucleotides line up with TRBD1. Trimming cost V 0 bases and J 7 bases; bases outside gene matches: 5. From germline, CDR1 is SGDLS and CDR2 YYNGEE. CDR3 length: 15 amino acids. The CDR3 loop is CASSVGRGHVGELFF. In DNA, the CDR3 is TGTGCCAGCAGCGTAGGCAGGGGGCATGTCGGGGAGCTGTTTTTT.

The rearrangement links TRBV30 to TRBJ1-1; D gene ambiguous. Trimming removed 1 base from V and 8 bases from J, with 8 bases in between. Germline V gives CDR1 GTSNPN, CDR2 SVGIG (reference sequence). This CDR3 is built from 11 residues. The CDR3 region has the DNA TGTGCCTGGAGTGAGCGAAGCGAAGCTTTCTTT. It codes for CAWSERSEAFF.

CDR3 sequence (DNA): TGTGCCAGCTCACCCCCGGGGGTGGGCTCTGGGGCCAACGTCCTGACTTTC. Translated, it gives CASSPPGVGSGANVLTF. The genes are TRBV18 and TRBJ2-6; a possible D gene is TRBD2 (6 bases). The germline V and J ends were trimmed by 3 bases and 0 bases, with 12 bases remaining between them. Germline CDR1 reads KGHSH; CDR2 reads LQKENI. The CDR3 spans 17 residues.

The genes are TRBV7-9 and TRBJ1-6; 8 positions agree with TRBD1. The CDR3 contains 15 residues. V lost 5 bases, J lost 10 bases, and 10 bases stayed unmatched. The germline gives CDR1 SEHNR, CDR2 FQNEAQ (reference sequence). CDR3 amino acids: CASSNPGGRPSPLHF. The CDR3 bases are TGTGCCAGCAGCAACCCAGGGGGCCGGCCCTCACCCCTCCACTTT.

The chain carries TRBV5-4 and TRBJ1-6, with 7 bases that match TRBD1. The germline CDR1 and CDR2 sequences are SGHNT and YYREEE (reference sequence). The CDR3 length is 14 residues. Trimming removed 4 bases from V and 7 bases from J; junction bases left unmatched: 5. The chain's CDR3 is CASSGQELNSPLHF. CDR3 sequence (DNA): TGTGCCAGCAGCGGACAGGAGCTGAATTCACCCCTCCACTTT.

This CDR3 reads CASSLDRGNTDTQYF. Written as DNA, the CDR3 is TGTGCCAGCAGTCTTGACCGGGGAAACACAGATACGCAGTATTTT. The chain employs TRBV2 and TRBJ2-3, with D perhaps TRBD2 (5 bases). This CDR3 spans 15 amino acids. V was trimmed by 5 bases and J by 2 bases, leaving 14 bases between them. Germline V gene sequence: CDR1 SNHLY, CDR2 FYNNEI. Combining the CDR3 with reference TRBV2 and TRBJ2-3 gives the whole variable domain EPEVTQTPSHQVTQMGQEVILRCVPISNHLYFYWYRQILGQKVEFLVSFYNNEISEKSEIFDDQFSVERPDGSNFTLKIRSTKLEDSAMYFCASSLDRGNTDTQYFGPGTRLTVL.

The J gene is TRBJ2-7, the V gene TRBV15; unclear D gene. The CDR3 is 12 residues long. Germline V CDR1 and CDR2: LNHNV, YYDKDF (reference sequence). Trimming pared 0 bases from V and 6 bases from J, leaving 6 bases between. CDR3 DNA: TGTGCCACCAGCAGAGATAATTTCGAGCAGTACTTC. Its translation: CATSRDNFEQYF.

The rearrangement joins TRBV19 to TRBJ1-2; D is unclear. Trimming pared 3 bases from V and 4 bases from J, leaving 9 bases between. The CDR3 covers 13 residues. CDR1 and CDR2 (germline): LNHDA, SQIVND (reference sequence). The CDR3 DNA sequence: TGTGCCAGTAGTATCGTAGGCGGCTATGGCTACACCTTC. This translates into CASSIVGGYGYTF.

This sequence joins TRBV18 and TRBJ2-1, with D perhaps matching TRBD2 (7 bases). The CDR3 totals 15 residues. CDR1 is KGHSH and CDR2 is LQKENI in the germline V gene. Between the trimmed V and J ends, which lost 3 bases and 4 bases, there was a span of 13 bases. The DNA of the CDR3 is TGTGCCAGCTCACCGGTGGCGGGGGCTTACAATGAGCAGTTCTTC. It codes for CASSPVAGAYNEQFF.

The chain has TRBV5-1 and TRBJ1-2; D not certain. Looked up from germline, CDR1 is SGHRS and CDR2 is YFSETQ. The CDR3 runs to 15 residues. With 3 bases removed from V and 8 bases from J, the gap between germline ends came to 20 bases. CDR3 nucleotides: TGCGCCAGCAGCTCCAATCCCGGGAAAGAATGGGGCTACACCTTC. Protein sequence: CASSSNPGKEWGYTF.

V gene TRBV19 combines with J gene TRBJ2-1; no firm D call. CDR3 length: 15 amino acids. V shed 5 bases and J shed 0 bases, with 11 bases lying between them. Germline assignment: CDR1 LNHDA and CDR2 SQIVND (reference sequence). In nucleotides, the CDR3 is TGTGCCAGTAGTGCAACGGAGAGCTCCTACAATGAGCAGTTCTTC. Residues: CASSATESSYNEQFF.

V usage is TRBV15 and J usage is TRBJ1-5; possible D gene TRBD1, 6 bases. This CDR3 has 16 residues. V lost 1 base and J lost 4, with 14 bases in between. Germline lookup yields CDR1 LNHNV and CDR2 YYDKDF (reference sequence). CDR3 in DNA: TGTGCCACCAGCAGAGGGGGGGGACAACCTAATCAGCCCCAGCATTTT. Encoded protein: CATSRGGGQPNQPQHF.

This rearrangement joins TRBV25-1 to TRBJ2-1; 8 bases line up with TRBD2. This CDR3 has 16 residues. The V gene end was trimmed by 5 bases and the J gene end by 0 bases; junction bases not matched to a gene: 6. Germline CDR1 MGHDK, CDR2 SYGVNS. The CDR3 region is CASSLSGGISYNEQFF. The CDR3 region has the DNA TGTGCCAGCAGTTTAAGCGGGGGCATCTCCTACAATGAGCAGTTCTTC.

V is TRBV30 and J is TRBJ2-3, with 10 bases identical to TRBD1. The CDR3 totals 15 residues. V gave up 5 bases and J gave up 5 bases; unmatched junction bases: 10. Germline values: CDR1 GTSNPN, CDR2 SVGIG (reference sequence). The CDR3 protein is CAWEGQGGGKDTQYF. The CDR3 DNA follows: TGTGCCTGGGAAGGACAGGGGGGAGGTAAAGATACGCAGTATTTT. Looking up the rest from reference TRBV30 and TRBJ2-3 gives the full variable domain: SQTIHQWPATLVQPVGSPLSLECTVEGTSNPNLYWYRQAAGRGLQLLFYSVGIGQISSEVPQNLSASRPQDRQFILSSKKLLLSDSGFYLCAWEGQGGGKDTQYFGPGTRLTVL.

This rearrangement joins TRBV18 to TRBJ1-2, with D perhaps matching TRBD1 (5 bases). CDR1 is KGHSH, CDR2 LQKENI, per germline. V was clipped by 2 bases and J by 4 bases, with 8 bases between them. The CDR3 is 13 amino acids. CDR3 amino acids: CASSPADSYGYTF. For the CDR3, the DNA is TGTGCCAGCTCACCAGCCGACAGCTATGGCTACACCTTC. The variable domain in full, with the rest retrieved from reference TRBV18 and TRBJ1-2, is NAGVMQNPRHLVRRRGQEARLRCSPMKGHSHVYWYRQLPEEGLKFMVYLQKENIIDESGMPKERFSAEFPKEGPSILRIQQVVRGDSAAYFCASSPADSYGYTFGSGTRLTVV.

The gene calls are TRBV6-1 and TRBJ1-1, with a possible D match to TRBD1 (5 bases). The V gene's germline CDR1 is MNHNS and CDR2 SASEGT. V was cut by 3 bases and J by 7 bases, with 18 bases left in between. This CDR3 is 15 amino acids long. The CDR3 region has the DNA TGTGCCAGCAGTGAGAGTTTGGCAGGGATTATTGAAGCTTTCTTT. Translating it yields CASSESLAGIIEAFF.

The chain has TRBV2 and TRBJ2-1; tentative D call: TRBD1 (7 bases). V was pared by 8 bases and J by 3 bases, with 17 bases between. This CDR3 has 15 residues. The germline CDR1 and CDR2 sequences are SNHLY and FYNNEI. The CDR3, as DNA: TGTGCCAGCCACGGACTCAGGGGGGTCTACAATGAGCAGTTCTTC. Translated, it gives CASHGLRGVYNEQFF.

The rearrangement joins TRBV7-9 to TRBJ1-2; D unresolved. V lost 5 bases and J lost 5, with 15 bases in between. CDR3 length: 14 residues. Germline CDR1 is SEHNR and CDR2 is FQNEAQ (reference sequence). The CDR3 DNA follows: TGTGCCAGCAGCCTACTACAAGTGTCTTATGGCTACACCTTC. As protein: CASSLLQVSYGYTF.

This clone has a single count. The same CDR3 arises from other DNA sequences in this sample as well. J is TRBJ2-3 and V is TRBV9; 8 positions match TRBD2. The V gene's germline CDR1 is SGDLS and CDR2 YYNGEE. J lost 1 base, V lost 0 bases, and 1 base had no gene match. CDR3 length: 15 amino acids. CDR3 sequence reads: CASSVVAGRTDTQYF. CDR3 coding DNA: TGTGCCAGCAGCGTAGTAGCGGGGCGCACAGATACGCAGTATTTT.

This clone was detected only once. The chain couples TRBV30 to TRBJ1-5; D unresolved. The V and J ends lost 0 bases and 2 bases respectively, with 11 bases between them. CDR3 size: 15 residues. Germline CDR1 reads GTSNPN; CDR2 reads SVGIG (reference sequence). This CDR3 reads CAWSVTGLGNQPQHF. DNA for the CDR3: TGTGCCTGGAGTGTAACGGGGTTAGGCAATCAGCCCCAGCATTTT.

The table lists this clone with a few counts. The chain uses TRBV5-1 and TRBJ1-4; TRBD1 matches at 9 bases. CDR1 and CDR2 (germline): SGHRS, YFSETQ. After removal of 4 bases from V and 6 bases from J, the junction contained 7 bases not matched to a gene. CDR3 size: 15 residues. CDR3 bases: TGCGCCAGCAGCCCGCACGGGGACAGGGATGAAAAACTGTTTTTT. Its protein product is CASSPHGDRDEKLFF.

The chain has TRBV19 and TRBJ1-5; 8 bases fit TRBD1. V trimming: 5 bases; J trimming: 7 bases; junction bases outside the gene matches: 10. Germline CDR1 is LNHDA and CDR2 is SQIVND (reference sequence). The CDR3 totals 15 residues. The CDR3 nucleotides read TGTGCCAGTAGTTCACAGGGGGTGGATCGGCAGCCCCAGCATTTT. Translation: CASSSQGVDRQPQHF.